The 10 T cell receptor beta chains in this list originate from one sample, sequenced in a study of spatial heterogeneity in lung cancer. Via MiXCR, TCRdb re-called the 5' RACE reads, giving one row per CDR3 protein. The data show roughly 49,000 distinct CDR3 sequences, with roughly 7% seen just once and about 2.6% held by the top ten. Indicated time point: sample taken at primary tumor resection. Whole RNA obtained from tumor, nontumor lung or frozen PBMC underwent sequencing without sorting. Source: PBMCs, taken at surgery. All receptors come from a female donor with early-stage non-small cell lung cancer.

The V gene is TRBV4-1, the J gene TRBJ2-5; D gene uncertain. Trimming took 1 base from V and 4 from J, leaving 10 bases between them. CDR1 and CDR2 from the germline V gene are MGHRA and YSYEKL. The CDR3 length is 14 residues. The DNA for the CDR3 is TGCGCCAGCAGCCAAGTGGGGATGATAGAGACCCAGTACTTC. Its translation: CASSQVGMIETQYF.

This clonotype was picked up many times. In DNA, the CDR3 is TGTGCCAGCAGCCAAGTACGGAACTCGGCGCAGTATTTT. Translated, it gives CASSQVRNSAQYF. This sequence joins TRBV3-1 and TRBJ2-3; no firm D call. The CDR3 length is 13 residues. Germline V lookup: CDR1 LGHDT, CDR2 YNNKEL (reference sequence). Between the trimmed V and J ends, which lost 1 base and 10 bases, there was a span of 12 bases.

The V call is TRBV3-1, the J call TRBJ2-3, with TRBD2 matching 8 bases. Germline CDR1 and CDR2: LGHDT and YNNKEL (reference sequence). The junction had 7 bases not matched to a gene; V was cut back by 5 bases and J by 3 bases. The CDR3 has 15 amino acids. The CDR3 DNA is TGTGCCAGCAGCATCGGGGGGGTACGGACAGATACGCAGTATTTT. Encoded protein: CASSIGGVRTDTQYF.

This clonotype was seen many times. The V and J genes are TRBV5-1 and TRBJ2-3; D possibly corresponds to TRBD2 (5 bases). Looked up from germline, CDR1 is SGHRS and CDR2 is YFSETQ. The CDR3 totals 14 residues. Deletions cut 0 bases from V and 6 bases from J, with 11 bases between. The CDR3 DNA sequence: TGCGCCAGCAGCTTGGGTCTAGCAGACGATACGCAGTATTTT. This gives the protein CASSLGLADDTQYF.

Concerning this clonotype itself: This may be a read error, as it is one base from a much larger clone. The rearrangement joins TRBV4-2 to TRBJ2-7; the D gene is possibly TRBD2 (5 bases). The V gene's germline CDR1 is LGHNA and CDR2 YNFKEQ. This CDR3 has 14 amino acids. In DNA, the CDR3 is TGTGCCAACAGCCAAGACGAGGGAAACAACGAGCAGTACTTC. Amino acid sequence: CANSQDEGNNEQYF.

There are many counts of this clonotype. This chain joins TRBV2 and TRBJ1-4; D is unclear. The germline CDR1 and CDR2 sequences are SNHLY and FYNNEI. This CDR3 comprises 14 residues. Trimming removed 5 bases from V and 0 bases from J, with 7 bases in between. The CDR3 here is CASSRQPTNEKLFF. The CDR3 nucleotides are TGTGCCAGCAGTAGACAACCAACTAATGAAAAACTGTTTTTT.

As concerns this clonotype: The junction shows a germline mismatch at one end, possibly a read error. This chain connects TRBV5-1 to TRBJ2-3; 7 bases are shared with TRBD1. The V gene's germline CDR1 is SGHRS and CDR2 YFSETQ. The CDR3 loop spans 16 amino acids. This chain's CDR3 is CASSLGGDRAADAQYF. The CDR3 DNA reads as TGCGCCAGCAGCTTGGGGGGTGACAGGGCGGCAGATGCGCAGTATTTT. The whole variable domain, remainder taken from reference TRBV5-1 and TRBJ2-3, is KAGVTQTPRYLIKTRGQQVTLSCSPISGHRSVSWYQQTPGQGLQFLFEYFSETQRNKGNFPGRFSGRQFSNSRSEMNVSTLELGDSALYLCASSLGGDRAADAQYFGPGTRLTVL.

The V and J genes are TRBV7-2 and TRBJ2-3, with a weak D call TRBD1 (7 bases). The germline V and J ends were trimmed by 5 bases and 6 bases, with 15 bases remaining between them. Germline V lookup: CDR1 SGHTA, CDR2 FQGNSA. The CDR3 spans 14 residues. This chain's CDR3 is CASSPRQGGDTQYF. DNA of the CDR3: TGTGCCAGCAGCCCCCGTCAGGGGGGTGATACGCAGTATTTT.

This clonotype occurred a few times. This chain connects TRBV25-1 to TRBJ2-1; 14 positions agree with TRBD2. CDR1 is MGHDK, CDR2 SYGVNS, per germline. Germline trimming cut 3 bases from V and 6 bases from J; bases unmatched to any gene: 4. The CDR3 has 16 residues. CDR3 bases: TGTGCCAGCAGTGACCCCGGACTAGCGGGGGGCAATGAGCAGTTCTTC. Protein sequence: CASSDPGLAGGNEQFF.

This clonotype was found many times. This chain connects TRBV6-5 to TRBJ2-7; D may correspond to TRBD1 or TRBD2 (5 bases each). Germline values: CDR1 MNHEY, CDR2 SVGAGI. V lost 2 bases, J lost 4 bases, and 15 bases lay in between. This CDR3 comprises 15 residues. The CDR3 is CASSYPSGTGYEQYF. The CDR3 DNA follows: TGTGCCAGCAGTTACCCATCCGGGACGGGTTACGAGCAGTACTTC.